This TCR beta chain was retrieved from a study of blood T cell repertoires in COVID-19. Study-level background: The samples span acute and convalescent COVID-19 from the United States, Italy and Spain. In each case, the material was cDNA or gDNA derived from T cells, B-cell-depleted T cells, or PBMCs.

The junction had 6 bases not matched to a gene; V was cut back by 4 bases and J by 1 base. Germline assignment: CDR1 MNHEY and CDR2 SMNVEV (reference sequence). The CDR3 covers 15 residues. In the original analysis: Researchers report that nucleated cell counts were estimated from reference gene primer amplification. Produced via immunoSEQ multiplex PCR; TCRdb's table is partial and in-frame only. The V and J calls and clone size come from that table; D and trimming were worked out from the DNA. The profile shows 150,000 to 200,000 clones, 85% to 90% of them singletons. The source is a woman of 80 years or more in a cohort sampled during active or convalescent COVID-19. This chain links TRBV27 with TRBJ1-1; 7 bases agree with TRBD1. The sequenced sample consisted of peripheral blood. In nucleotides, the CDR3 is TGTGCCAGCAGTTCCCCTCAGGGGGGGAACACTGAAGCTTTCTTT. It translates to CASSSPQGGNTEAFF.